These 6 T cell receptor beta chains share one sample of origin, sequenced in a study of shared clonotypes between healthy human individuals. It was CD45RO-negative cells, positively selected for CCR7, that made up naive CD8 cells, with terminally differentiated effector memory CD45RA+ cells excluded. Produced via immunoSEQ multiplex PCR; TCRdb's table is partial and in-frame only. The table lists a few million clones, approximately 92% of them singletons. The sample taken for sequencing was naive CD8+ T cells from PBMCs. These TCRs come from a man aged 18 to 35 in good health. Some clones in this sample may be carry-over from other donors' samples.

The rearrangement uses TRBV25-1 and TRBJ2-7, with TRBD2 identical over 7 bases. Germline V lookup: CDR1 MGHDK, CDR2 SYGVNS. The CDR3 consists of 14 residues. V shed 8 bases and J 0 bases; nucleotides not matched to a gene: 7. CDR3 in amino acids: CASALAGTSYEQYF. CDR3 nucleotide sequence: TGTGCCAGCGCTTTAGCGGGTACCTCCTACGAGCAGTACTTC.

The chain employs TRBV27 and TRBJ2-1; 11 nucleotides line up with TRBD2. The CDR3 loop spans 15 amino acids. Germline V lookup: CDR1 MNHEY, CDR2 SMNVEV (reference sequence). The V gene end was trimmed by 7 bases and the J gene end by 3 bases; junction bases not matched to a gene: 5. CDR3 coding DNA: TGTGCCAGCACGGTTCTAGCGGGAGGCTACAATGAGCAGTTCTTC. It is translated as CASTVLAGGYNEQFF.

The chain recombines TRBV7-9 with TRBJ2-2; 13 bases line up with TRBD2. Germline V lookup: CDR1 SEHNR, CDR2 FQNEAQ (reference sequence). CDR3 length: 16 residues. Losses at the gene ends were 5 bases for V and 4 bases for J; bases not matched to a gene: 4. CDR3 amino acids: CASSQGLAGRTGELFF. The CDR3 bases are TGTGCCAGCAGCCAGGGACTAGCGGGACGCACCGGGGAGCTGTTTTTT. Full variable domain (rest looked up from reference TRBV7-9 and TRBJ2-2): DTGVSQNPRHKITKRGQNVTFRCDPISEHNRLYWYRQTLGQGPEFLTYFQNEAQLEKSRLLSDRFSAERPKGSFSTLEIQRTEQGDSAMYLCASSQGLAGRTGELFFGEGSRLTVL.

V and J are TRBV5-1 and TRBJ2-1; perhaps TRBD2 as D (6 bases). Germline V lookup: CDR1 SGHRS, CDR2 YFSETQ. CDR3 size: 17 residues. The V end lost 0 bases, the J end lost 9 bases, and 22 bases lay between the germline ends. The CDR3 region has the DNA TGCGCCAGCAGCTTGGCTACGCGGGACGGGGCTTTGGGTGAGCAGTTCTTC. Protein: CASSLATRDGALGEQFF.

This chain joins TRBV5-1 and TRBJ2-7; TRBD2 aligns across 7 bases. The CDR3 spans 14 residues. CDR1 is SGHRS, CDR2 YFSETQ, per germline. J was trimmed by 5 bases and V by 4 bases; bases with no gene match: 9. For the CDR3, the DNA is TGCGCCAGCAGCCCCCTGGGGCGGGAGCACGAGCAGTACTTC. It translates to CASSPLGREHEQYF. The complete variable domain, with remaining parts taken from reference TRBV5-1 and TRBJ2-7, reads KAGVTQTPRYLIKTRGQQVTLSCSPISGHRSVSWYQQTPGQGLQFLFEYFSETQRNKGNFPGRFSGRQFSNSRSEMNVSTLELGDSALYLCASSPLGREHEQYFGPGTRLTVT.

V usage is TRBV4-1 and J usage is TRBJ1-5; D not certain. V shed 1 base and J shed 7 bases, with 8 bases lying between them. Germline loops: CDR1 MGHRA, CDR2 YSYEKL. This CDR3 spans 13 amino acids. The DNA for the CDR3 is TGCGCCAGCAGCCAAGGGGCTCTCCAGCCCCAGCATTTT. This translates into CASSQGALQPQHF.